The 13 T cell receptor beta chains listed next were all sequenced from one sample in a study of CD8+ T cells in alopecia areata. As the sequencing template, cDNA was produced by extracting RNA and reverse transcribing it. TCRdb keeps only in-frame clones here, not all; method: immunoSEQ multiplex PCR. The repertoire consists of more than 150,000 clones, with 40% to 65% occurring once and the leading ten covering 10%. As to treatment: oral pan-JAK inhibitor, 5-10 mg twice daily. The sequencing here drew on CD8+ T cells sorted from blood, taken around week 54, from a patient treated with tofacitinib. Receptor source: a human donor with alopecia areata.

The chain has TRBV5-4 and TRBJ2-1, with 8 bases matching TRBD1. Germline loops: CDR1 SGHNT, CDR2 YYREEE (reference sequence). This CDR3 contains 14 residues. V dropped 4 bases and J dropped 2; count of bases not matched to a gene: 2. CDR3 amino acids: CASSPGGPYNEQFF. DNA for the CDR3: TGTGCCAGCAGCCCAGGGGGCCCCTACAATGAGCAGTTCTTC.

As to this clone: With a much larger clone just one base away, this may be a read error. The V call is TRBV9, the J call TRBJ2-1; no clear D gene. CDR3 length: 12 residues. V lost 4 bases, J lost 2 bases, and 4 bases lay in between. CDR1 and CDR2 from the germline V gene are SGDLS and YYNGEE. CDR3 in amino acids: CASSSTYNEQFF. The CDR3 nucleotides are TGTGCCAGCAGCTCCACCTACAATGAGCAGTTCTTC.

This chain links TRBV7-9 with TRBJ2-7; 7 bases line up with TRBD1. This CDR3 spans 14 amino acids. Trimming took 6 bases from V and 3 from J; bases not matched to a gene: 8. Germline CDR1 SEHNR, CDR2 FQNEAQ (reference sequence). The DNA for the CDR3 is TGTGCCAGCAGTTTCACGACAGGGAGCTACGAGCAGTACTTC. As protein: CASSFTTGSYEQYF.

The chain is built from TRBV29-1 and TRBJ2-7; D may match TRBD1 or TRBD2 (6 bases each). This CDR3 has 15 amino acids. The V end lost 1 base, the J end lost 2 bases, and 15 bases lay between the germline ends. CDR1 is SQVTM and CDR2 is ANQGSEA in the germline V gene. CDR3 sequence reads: CSVEGGARAPYEQYF. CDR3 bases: TGCAGCGTTGAAGGGGGGGCCCGGGCGCCCTACGAGCAGTACTTC.

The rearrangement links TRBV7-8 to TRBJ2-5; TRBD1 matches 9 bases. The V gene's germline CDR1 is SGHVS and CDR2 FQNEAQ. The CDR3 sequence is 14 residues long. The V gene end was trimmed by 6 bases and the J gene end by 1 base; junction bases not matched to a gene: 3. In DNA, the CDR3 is TGTGCCAGCAGGAGGGACAGGGCCCAAGAGACCCAGTACTTC. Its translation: CASRRDRAQETQYF.

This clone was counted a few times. The DNA of the CDR3 is TGTGCCAGTAGGGGGAGGACCTCAACCTCCTACAATGAGCAGTTCTTC. This gives the protein CASRGRTSTSYNEQFF. The chain has TRBV19 and TRBJ2-1, with D perhaps TRBD2 (6 bases). Germline loops: CDR1 LNHDA, CDR2 SQIVND (reference sequence). The CDR3 contains 16 residues. Trimming took off 6 bases at V and 0 bases at J, with 15 bases between the two ends.

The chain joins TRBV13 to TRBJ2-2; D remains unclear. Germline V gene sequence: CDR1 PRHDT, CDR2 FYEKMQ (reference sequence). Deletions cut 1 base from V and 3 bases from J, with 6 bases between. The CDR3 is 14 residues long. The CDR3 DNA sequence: TGTGCCAGCAGCTTAGAGGGCGACACCGGGGAGCTGTTTTTT. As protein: CASSLEGDTGELFF. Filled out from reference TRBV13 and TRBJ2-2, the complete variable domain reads AAGVIQSPRHLIKEKRETATLKCYPIPRHDTVYWYQQGPGQDPQFLISFYEKMQSDKGSIPDRFSAQQFSDYHSELNMSSLELGDSALYFCASSLEGDTGELFFGEGSRLTVL.

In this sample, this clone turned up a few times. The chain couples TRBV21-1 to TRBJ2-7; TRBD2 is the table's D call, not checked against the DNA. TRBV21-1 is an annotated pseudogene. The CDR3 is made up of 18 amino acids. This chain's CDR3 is CASSSRPKVLAGMDEQYF. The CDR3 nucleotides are TGTGCCAGCAGCAGCCGGCCGAAAGTACTAGCGGGGATGGACGAGCAGTACTTC.

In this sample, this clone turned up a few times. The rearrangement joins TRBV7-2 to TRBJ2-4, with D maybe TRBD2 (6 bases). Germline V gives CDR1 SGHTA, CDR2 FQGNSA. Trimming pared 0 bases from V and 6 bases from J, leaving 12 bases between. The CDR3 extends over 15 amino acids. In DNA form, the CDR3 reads TGTGCCAGCAGCTTAGCCGCGGGATGGGGAAACATTCAGTACTTC. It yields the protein CASSLAAGWGNIQYF.

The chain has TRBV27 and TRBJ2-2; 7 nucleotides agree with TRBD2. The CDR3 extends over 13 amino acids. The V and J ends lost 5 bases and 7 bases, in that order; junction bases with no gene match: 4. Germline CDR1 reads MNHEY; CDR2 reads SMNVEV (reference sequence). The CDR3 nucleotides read TGTGCCAGCAGTCCCTGGGAGGGCGGGGAGCTGTTTTTT. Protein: CASSPWEGGELFF.

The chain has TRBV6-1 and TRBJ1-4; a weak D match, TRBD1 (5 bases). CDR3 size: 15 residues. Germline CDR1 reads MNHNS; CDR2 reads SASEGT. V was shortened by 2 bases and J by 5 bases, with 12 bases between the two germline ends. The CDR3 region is CASSESWGRNEKLFF. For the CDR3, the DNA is TGTGCCAGCAGTGAATCCTGGGGACGGAATGAAAAACTGTTTTTT.

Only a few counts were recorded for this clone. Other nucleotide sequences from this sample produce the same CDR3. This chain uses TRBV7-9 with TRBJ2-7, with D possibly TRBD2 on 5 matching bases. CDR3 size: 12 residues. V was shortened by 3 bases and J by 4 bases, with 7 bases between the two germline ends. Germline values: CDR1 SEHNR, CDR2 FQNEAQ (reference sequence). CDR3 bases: TGTGCCAGCAGCTTTGGGAGTTACGAGCAGTACTTC. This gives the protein CASSFGSYEQYF.

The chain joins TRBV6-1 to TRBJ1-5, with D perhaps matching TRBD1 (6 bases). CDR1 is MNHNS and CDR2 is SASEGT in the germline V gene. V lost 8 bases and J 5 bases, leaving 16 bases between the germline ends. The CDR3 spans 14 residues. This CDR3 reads CASWNRVFDQPQHF. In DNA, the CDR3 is TGTGCCAGCTGGAACAGGGTTTTCGATCAGCCCCAGCATTTT.